This T cell receptor (beta chain) comes out of a study of blood T cell repertoires in COVID-19. On the study more broadly: Sites in the United States, Italy and Spain provided acute and convalescent COVID-19 samples. The cDNA or gDNA used as material had been derived from T cells, B-cell-depleted T cells, or PBMCs.

Enrolled through a virtual design, the participants were between roughly 18 and 90 years of age and came from roughly 22 US areas. Only in-frame clones appear in the TCRdb table, and some are missing; sequencing was by immunoSEQ multiplex PCR. Of around 180,000 clones in the sample, about 91% were seen once. This TCR came from a woman aged 40 to 55 with acute COVID-19. Sequencing used PBMCs or T cells enriched from blood (not recorded which).

The CDR3 nucleotides are TGTGCCAGCAGGATGGGGGGGCATCAAGAGACCCAGTACTTC. Protein: CASRMGGHQETQYF. This sequence joins TRBV6-5 and TRBJ2-5; D possibly corresponds to TRBD2 (7 bases). This CDR3 spans 14 amino acids. CDR1 and CDR2 from the germline V gene are MNHEY and SVGAGI. Trimming removed 6 bases at V and 2 bases at J, with 13 bases between.